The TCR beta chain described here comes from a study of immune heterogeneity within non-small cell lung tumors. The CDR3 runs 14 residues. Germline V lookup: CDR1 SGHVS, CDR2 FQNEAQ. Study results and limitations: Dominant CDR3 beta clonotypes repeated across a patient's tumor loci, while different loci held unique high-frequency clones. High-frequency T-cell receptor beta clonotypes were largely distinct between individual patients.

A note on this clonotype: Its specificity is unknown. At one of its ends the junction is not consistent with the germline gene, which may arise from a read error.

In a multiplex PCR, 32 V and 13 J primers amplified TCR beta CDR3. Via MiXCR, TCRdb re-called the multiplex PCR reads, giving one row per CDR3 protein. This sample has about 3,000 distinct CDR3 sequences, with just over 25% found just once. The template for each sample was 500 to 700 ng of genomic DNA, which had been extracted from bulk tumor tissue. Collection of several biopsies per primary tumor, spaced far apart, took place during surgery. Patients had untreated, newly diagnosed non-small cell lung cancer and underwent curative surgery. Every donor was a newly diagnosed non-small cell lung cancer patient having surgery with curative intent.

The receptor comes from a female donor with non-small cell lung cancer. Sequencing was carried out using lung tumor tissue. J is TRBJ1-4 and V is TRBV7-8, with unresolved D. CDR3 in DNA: TGTGCCAGCAGGTTAGAGGGTGGTCGGGAGAAACTGTTTTTT. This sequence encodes CASRLEGGREKLFF.